The rows below give T cell receptor beta chains drawn from one sample of a study of T cell repertoires in cytomegalovirus infection. For these TCRs, the target antigens are not known. TCRdb itself ran the reads through MiXCR, one entry per CDR3 protein. Found here are 650,000 to 900,000 distinct CDR3 sequences, around 29% of them singletons; the top ten hold around 13%. This specimen was cultured CD8+ T cells from PBMCs, taken from culture after CMV antigen stimulation. The receptors come from a human donor in good health (CMV status not recorded). Some clones in this sample may be carry-over from other donors' samples. Each CDR3 is given with its conserved first and last residue. D genes are given only for firm matches. Rows may omit the clone size; those that give it use once, few, many or a size class.

TRBV29-1	TRBD2	few	TRBJ2-5	CSVEWPSGRETQYF	TGCAGCGTTGAATGGCCTAGCGGGAGGGAGACCCAGTACTTC
TRBV6-2/TRBV6-3	TRBD1	.	TRBJ2-1	CASSLSTGMNEQFF	TGTGCCAGCAGCCTCTCGACAGGGATGAATGAGCAGTTCTTC
TRBV6-2/TRBV6-3	.	few	TRBJ2-1	CASSALDVNEQFF	TGTGCCAGCAGTGCCCTAGATGTCAATGAGCAGTTCTTC
TRBV7-9	.	many	TRBJ1-1	CASSPLNKNTEAFF	TGTGCCAGCAGCCCCCTGAATAAGAACACTGAAGCTTTCTTT
TRBV12-3/TRBV12-4	.	once	TRBJ1-5	CASSLTANNQPQHF	TGTGCCAGCAGCTTGACAGCGAACAATCAGCCCCAGCATTTT
TRBV27	.	many	TRBJ2-6	CASSLYAGYYTGANVLTF	TGTGCCAGCAGTTTATATGCAGGGTATTACACTGGGGCCAACGTCCTGACTTTC
TRBV12-3/TRBV12-4	.	many	TRBJ1-5	CASSPQGNQPQHF	TGTGCCAGCAGTCCACAGGGTAATCAGCCCCAGCATTTT
TRBV6-1	.	.	TRBJ1-5	CSSRDTALNQPQHF	TGTTCCAGCAGGGACACGGCGCTCAATCAGCCCCAGCATTTT
TRBV19	.	few	TRBJ1-1	CASSTNRGLANTEAFF	TGTGCCAGTAGTACCAATCGGGGTTTGGCGAACACTGAAGCTTTCTTT
TRBV7-4	.	.	TRBJ2-3	CASSLVGSPWTDTQYF	TGTGCCAGCAGCTTAGTGGGCAGCCCTTGGACAGATACGCAGTATTTT
TRBV7-2	.	few	TRBJ2-3	CASSPRGPAGVRDTQYF	TGTGCCAGCAGCCCCAGGGGCCCCGCGGGGGTTAGGGATACGCAGTATTTT
TRBV20-1	.	.	TRBJ1-1	CSARDLDKRLNTEAFF	TGCAGTGCTAGAGATTTAGATAAACGACTCAACACTGAAGCTTTCTTT
TRBV19	.	.	TRBJ2-1	CASTGPETAPRITIEQFF	TGTGCCAGCACCGGACCCGAAACAGCCCCCCGGATAACAATCGAGCAGTTCTTC
TRBV2	TRBD1	once	TRBJ2-2	CASSDNRGRTGELFF	TGTGCCAGCAGTGACAACAGGGGGAGGACCGGGGAGCTGTTTTTT
TRBV7-9	.	.	TRBJ1-1	CASSSGALEAFF	TGTGCCAGCAGCTCAGGGGCCTTAGAAGCTTTCTTT
TRBV20-1	TRBD1	.	TRBJ1-2	CSSNPISLPPRDRRIYGYTF	TGCAGTTCAAATCCAATCTCCCTACCGCCAAGGGACAGAAGAATCTATGGCTACACCTTC
TRBV5-4	TRBD1	.	TRBJ2-1	CASSPVGLRQGVYNEQFF	TGTGCCAGCAGCCCGGTGGGCTTAAGACAGGGGGTCTACAATGAGCAGTTCTTC
TRBV29-1	.	.	TRBJ2-3	CSVEDQVDPDTQYF	TGCAGCGTTGAAGATCAGGTAGACCCAGATACGCAGTATTTT
TRBV15	.	.	TRBJ1-6	CATSRAGVNSPLHF	TGTGCCACCAGCAGAGCAGGGGTTAATTCACCCCTCCACTTT
TRBV4-1	TRBD2	few	TRBJ2-1	CASSPHWGGSYNEQFF	TGCGCCAGCAGCCCCCATTGGGGGGGGAGCTACAATGAGCAGTTCTTC
TRBV7-9	TRBD1	.	TRBJ1-1	CASSPLTGGTEAFF	TGTGCCAGCAGCCCCTTGACAGGGGGCACTGAAGCTTTCTTT